Shown below are 26 T cell receptor beta chains from a single sample sequenced in a study of human T cells and chemical hapten exposure. MiXCR, run by TCRdb on the RACE reads, gives a single entry per CDR3 protein. Of roughly 380,000 distinct CDR3 sequences detected, 4% to 5.5% appear once; the ten largest clones hold under 3%. This sample's time point: patch test 1, 2 weeks after DPC sensitization. The treatment here: therapeutic diphenylcyclopropenone sensitization with weekly scalp DPC. The sample was whole blood, taken in connection with sensitization to the hapten diphenylcyclopropenone (DPC). The source is a woman aged 45-60 years with alopecia areata. Some clones in this sample may be carry-over from other donors' samples.

This clonotype was picked up many times. The chain combines TRBV30 with TRBJ1-1; D not resolved. In germline, CDR1 is GTSNPN, CDR2 SVGIG (reference sequence). Trimming cost V 5 bases and J 4 bases, with 11 bases left between them. This CDR3 has 12 amino acids. CDR3 region: CAWRQLGTEAFF. CDR3 nucleotide sequence: TGTGCCTGGCGCCAGCTGGGCACTGAAGCTTTCTTT.

This clonotype was picked up many times. The chain carries TRBV3-1 and TRBJ2-1; no reliable D call. Trimming took off 8 bases at V and 5 bases at J, with 13 bases between the two ends. Looked up from germline, CDR1 is LGHDT and CDR2 is YNNKEL (reference sequence). This CDR3 spans 13 amino acids. The CDR3, as DNA: TGTGCCAGCGGAATAGACGCACACAATGAGCAGTTCTTC. It encodes CASGIDAHNEQFF.

This clonotype has just a few counts. The V and J genes are TRBV3-1 and TRBJ1-2; D is possibly TRBD1 (5 bases). This CDR3 is built from 12 residues. Deletions cut 1 base from V and 8 bases from J, with 8 bases between. Per the germline V gene, CDR1 is LGHDT and CDR2 is YNNKEL (reference sequence). The CDR3 DNA reads as TGTGCCAGCAGCCAAGGAGGGGTCGGCTACACCTTC. It encodes CASSQGGVGYTF.

This clonotype was detected many times. The chain employs TRBV24-1 and TRBJ2-6; D is unclear. Looked up from germline, CDR1 is KGHDR and CDR2 is SFDVKD. The CDR3 length is 16 residues. V lost 5 bases and J lost 0, with 10 bases in between. This CDR3 reads CATSGGVDSGANVLTF. CDR3 DNA: TGTGCCACCAGTGGAGGCGTCGACTCTGGGGCCAACGTCCTGACTTTC.

The table lists this clonotype with many counts. This chain joins TRBV20-1 and TRBJ1-5, with D maybe TRBD1 (6 bases). CDR1 and CDR2 (germline): DFQATT, SNEGSKA (reference sequence). CDR3 length: 13 residues. The germline V and J ends were trimmed by 3 bases and 6 bases, with 12 bases remaining between them. The CDR3: CSASRPGAQPQHF. CDR3 coding DNA: TGCAGTGCTAGCAGGCCAGGGGCTCAGCCCCAGCATTTT.

This clonotype was picked up a small number of times. The genes are TRBV4-3 and TRBJ2-7, with 12 bases identical to TRBD2. This CDR3 contains 18 residues. The trim removed 6 bases at V and 0 bases at J, leaving 12 bases unmatched. Germline V gene data show CDR1 as LGHNA and CDR2 as YSLEER. The CDR3 DNA sequence: TGCGCCAGCAGATCGACTAGCGGGAGACCCCATAACTCCTACGAGCAGTACTTC. Its translation is CASRSTSGRPHNSYEQYF.

This clonotype was recorded at least ten times. The J gene is TRBJ2-4, the V gene TRBV7-9; 7 nucleotides align to TRBD2. CDR3 size: 19 residues. V dropped 2 bases and J dropped 1; count of bases not matched to a gene: 14. Germline V gene lookup returns CDR1 SEHNR and CDR2 FQNEAQ (reference sequence). The CDR3 DNA is TGTGCCAGCAGCTTATCACTAGCGAGGAACTTATTGGCCAAAAACATTCAGTACTTC. Amino acids: CASSLSLARNLLAKNIQYF. The full variable domain, in which reference TRBV7-9 and TRBJ2-4 provide the parts outside the CDR3, is DTGVSQNPRHKITKRGQNVTFRCDPISEHNRLYWYRQTLGQGPEFLTYFQNEAQLEKSRLLSDRFSAERPKGSFSTLEIQRTEQGDSAMYLCASSLSLARNLLAKNIQYFGAGTRLSVL.

This clonotype was detected ten times or more. V gene TRBV4-3 combines with J gene TRBJ2-1, with 11 positions matching TRBD2. V lost 1 base and J lost 2; bases outside the gene matches: 4. The germline gives CDR1 LGHNA, CDR2 YSLEER. The CDR3 is made up of 17 amino acids. The CDR3 is CASSQGSGRATYNEQFF. CDR3 coding DNA: TGCGCCAGCAGCCAAGGTAGCGGGAGGGCCACCTACAATGAGCAGTTCTTC.

This clonotype was seen only a few times. The rearrangement uses TRBV2 and TRBJ1-1, with D possibly matching TRBD1 (6 bases). Trimming left V 1 base short and J 7 bases short, with 10 bases between. The CDR3 loop spans 13 amino acids. Germline values: CDR1 SNHLY, CDR2 FYNNEI. As DNA, the CDR3 is TGTGCCAGCAGTGAAGTGGGGGCGGGTGAAGCTTTCTTT. Translated, it gives CASSEVGAGEAFF.

The sample holds many counts of this clonotype. V gene TRBV29-1 combines with J gene TRBJ2-7, with 9 bases matching TRBD1. The CDR3 has 12 residues. Losses at the gene ends were 3 bases for V and 4 bases for J; bases not matched to a gene: 1. The V gene's germline CDR1 is SQVTM and CDR2 ANQGSEA. The CDR3 sequence: CSVEGTGYEQYF. CDR3 DNA sequence: TGCAGCGTTGAGGGGACAGGGTACGAGCAGTACTTC.

Ten or more counts support this clonotype. The chain uses TRBV12-3 or TRBV12-4 and TRBJ2-7; 7 positions agree with TRBD2. The V gene end was trimmed by 4 bases and the J gene end by 6 bases; junction bases not matched to a gene: 9. This CDR3 is 14 amino acids long. The CDR3 nucleotides read TGTGCCAGCAGTTCGACCGGGACTATGTCCGAGCAGTACTTC. Translated, it gives CASSSTGTMSEQYF.

This clonotype came up a few times. This chain joins TRBV3-1 and TRBJ1-1, with D maybe TRBD1 (6 bases). V was clipped by 4 bases and J by 4 bases, with 13 bases between them. The CDR3 consists of 14 residues. Germline CDR1 and CDR2: LGHDT and YNNKEL (reference sequence). The CDR3 region has the DNA TGTGCCAGCAGCCCCCACAGGGCGGGCACTGAAGCTTTCTTT. It yields the protein CASSPHRAGTEAFF.

This clonotype was counted at least ten times. The chain couples TRBV11-2 to TRBJ2-2; D may correspond to TRBD1 or TRBD2 (7 bases each). This CDR3 is built from 16 residues. The V gene lost 5 bases and the J gene lost 5 bases, with 18 bases spanning the gap. CDR1 SGHAT and CDR2 FQNNGV come from the germline V gene. The CDR3 protein is CASSPPGGAGTGELFF. CDR3 nucleotides: TGTGCCAGCAGCCCCCCAGGGGGGGCGGGAACCGGGGAGCTGTTTTTT.

This clonotype was counted ten times or more. V and J are TRBV4-3 and TRBJ2-7; no clear D. V lost 1 base to trimming and J lost 1 base, with 5 bases between them. This CDR3 spans 13 amino acids. Germline-derived CDR1 and CDR2 are LGHNA and YSLEER. The CDR3 sequence: CASSQARSYEQYF. As DNA, the CDR3 is TGCGCCAGCAGCCAAGCCCGGTCCTACGAGCAGTACTTC.

The chain uses TRBV15 and TRBJ2-7; TRBD2 is a possible D gene (5 bases). The CDR3 runs to 13 residues. Germline V gene data show CDR1 as LNHNV and CDR2 as YYDKDF (reference sequence). Between the trimmed V and J ends, which lost 0 bases and 3 bases, there was a span of 6 bases. The DNA for the CDR3 is TGTGCCACCAGCAGAGACAGCGGCTACGAGCAGTACTTC. This encodes CATSRDSGYEQYF.

The chain employs TRBV6-2 or TRBV6-3 and TRBJ2-3, with D perhaps TRBD2 (5 bases). The V and J ends lost 2 bases and 3 bases respectively, with 9 bases between them. This CDR3 spans 14 amino acids. Germline CDR1 MNHEY, CDR2 SVGEGT. This chain's CDR3 is CASSYLKRTDTQYF. The DNA for the CDR3 is TGTGCCAGCAGTTACCTAAAGCGGACAGATACGCAGTATTTT.

This clonotype was recorded many times. The V gene is TRBV12-3 or TRBV12-4, the J gene TRBJ1-2, with D hard to call. The ends were cut back, 10 bases at V and 4 bases at J, with 16 bases in the middle. This CDR3 has 13 residues. CDR3 DNA: TGTGCCACCTCGGCCGGGCGCAGCTATGGCTACACCTTC. Translating it yields CATSAGRSYGYTF.

This rearrangement joins TRBV3-1 to TRBJ2-1, with a possible D match to TRBD2 (6 bases). V was trimmed by 7 bases and J by 6 bases, leaving 13 bases between them. The length of the CDR3 is 13 residues. Germline values: CDR1 LGHDT, CDR2 YNNKEL (reference sequence). CDR3 nucleotides: TGTGCCAGCACTCCCCGACTAGGCAATGAGCAGTTCTTC. Amino acid sequence: CASTPRLGNEQFF.

This clonotype occurred a few times. This chain joins TRBV20-1 and TRBJ1-4; 7 bases map to TRBD1. The CDR3 loop spans 15 amino acids. Losses at the gene ends were 0 bases for V and 3 bases for J; bases not matched to a gene: 4. Germline V gene data show CDR1 as DFQATT and CDR2 as SNEGSKA (reference sequence). The CDR3 sequence is CSARDPGQPNEKLFF. The CDR3 DNA follows: TGCAGTGCTAGAGATCCGGGACAGCCTAATGAAAAACTGTTTTTT.

This chain connects TRBV6-5 to TRBJ1-5, with D unresolved. Germline assignment: CDR1 MNHEY and CDR2 SVGAGI. The CDR3 is 12 residues long. V was pared by 8 bases and J by 1 base, with 6 bases between. The CDR3 is CASGQSNQPQHF. The CDR3 nucleotides are TGTGCCAGCGGCCAGAGCAATCAGCCCCAGCATTTT.

The table lists this clonotype with many counts. The gene calls are TRBV7-8 and TRBJ1-1; TRBD1 aligns across 7 bases. CDR3 length: 13 residues. Trimming cost V 6 bases and J 4 bases; bases outside gene matches: 5. Looked up from germline, CDR1 is SGHVS and CDR2 is FQNEAQ. The CDR3 reads CASRPGGSTEAFF. In nucleotides, the CDR3 is TGTGCCAGCAGGCCAGGGGGATCCACTGAAGCTTTCTTT.

In its sample, this clonotype was seen many times. This sequence joins TRBV6-5 and TRBJ1-6; D is perhaps TRBD1 (6 bases). The germline gives CDR1 MNHEY, CDR2 SVGAGI. With 7 bases removed from V and 7 bases from J, the gap between germline ends came to 14 bases. The CDR3 has 14 amino acids. DNA of the CDR3: TGTGCCAGCACCAGGGGCGGAGGAAATTCACCCCTCCACTTT. It codes for CASTRGGGNSPLHF.

This clonotype has at least ten counts. The chain links TRBV6-1 to TRBJ1-5; no definite D call. This CDR3 region has 14 residues. The ends were cut back, 7 bases at V and 0 bases at J, with 10 bases in the middle. CDR1 MNHNS and CDR2 SASEGT come from the germline V gene. The CDR3 DNA is TGTGCCAGCAATCTCGGATATAGCAATCAGCCCCAGCATTTT. This encodes CASNLGYSNQPQHF.

In this sample, this clonotype turned up a few times. This chain connects TRBV25-1 to TRBJ2-1, with 8 nucleotides matching TRBD1. J lost 9 bases, V lost 7 bases, and 5 bases had no gene match. The CDR3 length is 12 residues. The germline V gene has CDR1 MGHDK and CDR2 SYGVNS. CDR3 sequence (DNA): TGTGCCAGCAATTCAGGGGGCCTTGAGCAGTTCTTC. This codes for CASNSGGLEQFF.

This clonotype was seen many times. The chain employs TRBV27 and TRBJ2-1, with 7 bases aligning to TRBD2. Germline V gene lookup returns CDR1 MNHEY and CDR2 SMNVEV (reference sequence). The junction had 9 bases not matched to a gene; V was cut back by 4 bases and J by 6 bases. There are 15 residues in the CDR3. The CDR3 region is CASSWGGRESNEQFF. Here the CDR3 DNA reads TGTGCCAGCAGTTGGGGGGGGAGAGAGAGCAATGAGCAGTTCTTC.

V usage is TRBV20-1 and J usage is TRBJ2-7, with D uncertain. Germline CDR1 DFQATT, CDR2 SNEGSKA (reference sequence). V was trimmed by 5 bases and J by 3 bases, leaving 17 bases between them. The CDR3 sequence is 14 residues long. CDR3 DNA sequence: TGCAGTGCTCCCCTCGCGCGAAGGGACTACGAGCAGTACTTC. Translation: CSAPLARRDYEQYF.